These 21 T cell receptor beta chains share one sample of origin, sequenced in a study of cytomegalovirus exposure and HLA in healthy donors. The study ran its PCR with 60 Vbeta and 13 Jbeta primers. The protocol was immunoSEQ multiplex PCR, while the TCRdb copy is restricted to in-frame clones and leaves out a portion. This repertoire shows some 160,000 clones, about 72% found once; its top ten account for approximately 2.1%. Sequenced sample: PBMCs. Receptors were obtained from a middle-aged man in good health and CMV-seronegative.

J is TRBJ2-7 and V is TRBV19; possible D gene TRBD2, 5 bases. V shed 5 bases and J shed 4 bases, with 18 bases lying between them. From germline, CDR1 is LNHDA and CDR2 SQIVND (reference sequence). The CDR3 runs 15 residues. The CDR3 spells CASSSLRAQSYEQYF. The CDR3 bases are TGTGCCAGTAGTTCATTGCGGGCCCAGTCATACGAGCAGTACTTC.

In this sample, this clone turned up a few times. The V and J genes are TRBV19 and TRBJ1-4; D gene ambiguous. Germline lookup yields CDR1 LNHDA and CDR2 SQIVND (reference sequence). CDR3 length: 12 amino acids. V shed 5 bases and J shed 10 bases, with 11 bases lying between them. In nucleotides, the CDR3 is TGTGCCAGTAGTCCCGAGGGAGGAAAACTGTTTTTT. Translating gives CASSPEGGKLFF. The variable domain in full, with the rest retrieved from reference TRBV19 and TRBJ1-4, is DGGITQSPKYLFRKEGQNVTLSCEQNLNHDAMYWYRQDPGQGLRLIYYSQIVNDFQKGDIAEGYSVSREKKESFPLTVTSAQKNPTAFYLCASSPEGGKLFFGSGTQLSVL.

This chain joins TRBV10-1 and TRBJ1-5; 7 bases agree with TRBD1. The J segment lost 5 bases and the V segment lost 0 bases, leaving 4 bases of the junction unmatched. This CDR3 region has 15 residues. Germline V gene data show CDR1 as WNHNN and CDR2 as SYGVQD (reference sequence). This CDR3 is CASSESTQGDQPQHF. For the CDR3, the DNA is TGCGCCAGCAGTGAGTCGACCCAGGGGGATCAGCCCCAGCATTTT.

The chain has TRBV4-2 and TRBJ2-7; D might be TRBD2 (6 bases). Germline V CDR1 and CDR2: LGHNA, YNFKEQ. The V gene lost 0 bases and the J gene lost 3 bases, with 12 bases spanning the gap. This CDR3 has 15 amino acids. In DNA form, the CDR3 reads TGTGCCAGCAGCCAAGAAAGCGGGCTCTTCTACGAGCAGTACTTC. Residues: CASSQESGLFYEQYF.

In DNA, the CDR3 is TGCGCCAGCAGCTTTACAGGGGATACCTATGGCTACACCTTC. This sequence encodes CASSFTGDTYGYTF. The rearrangement links TRBV5-1 to TRBJ1-2, with TRBD1 identical over 7 bases. Germline V gene data show CDR1 as SGHRS and CDR2 as YFSETQ. Trimming cost V 2 bases and J 4 bases; bases outside gene matches: 5. The CDR3 is made up of 14 amino acids.

This sequence joins TRBV7-8 and TRBJ2-6; 7 bases are a match to TRBD2. The V and J ends lost 2 bases and 4 bases, in that order; junction bases with no gene match: 23. This CDR3 has 22 residues. Germline CDR1 reads SGHVS; CDR2 reads FQNEAQ. This CDR3 reads CASSLHEWKRRVGGSGANVLTF. CDR3 bases: TGTGCCAGCAGCTTACACGAGTGGAAACGCCGGGTGGGGGGGTCAGGGGCCAACGTCCTGACTTTC.

The V gene is TRBV6-5, the J gene TRBJ1-4; tentative D call: TRBD1 (6 bases). In germline, CDR1 is MNHEY, CDR2 SVGAGI. The CDR3 spans 15 residues. Deletions cut 5 bases from V and 8 bases from J, with 18 bases between. The CDR3 DNA reads TGTGCCAGCAGTCCTCGGGACAATCTTTGGGAAAAACTGTTTTTT. This sequence encodes CASSPRDNLWEKLFF.

The chain combines TRBV6-4 with TRBJ1-5, with a tentative D call TRBD1 (6 bases). Trimming took off 4 bases at V and 0 bases at J, with 25 bases between the two ends. CDR1 is MRHNA, CDR2 SNTAGT, per germline. This CDR3 has 20 residues. The CDR3 coding sequence is TGTGCCAGCAGTGCGCCGGTGGGGGACATGGGTTATTATAGCAATCAGCCCCAGCATTTT. Encoded protein: CASSAPVGDMGYYSNQPQHF.

The chain joins TRBV7-9 to TRBJ2-2; D unresolved. Germline CDR1 reads SEHNR; CDR2 reads FQNEAQ (reference sequence). The CDR3 loop spans 11 amino acids. V lost 5 bases, J lost 8 bases, and 6 bases lay in between. The chain's CDR3 is CASSRHGELFF. CDR3 DNA sequence: TGTGCCAGCAGCCGACATGGGGAGCTGTTTTTT.

The V and J genes are TRBV5-1 and TRBJ1-2; TRBD1 matches 7 bases. Germline V lookup: CDR1 SGHRS, CDR2 YFSETQ. The CDR3 totals 15 residues. After removal of 3 bases from V and 6 bases from J, the junction contained 11 bases not matched to a gene. The CDR3 coding sequence is TGCGCCAGCAGCTCAAGCAACAGGGGCGGGAATGGCTACACCTTC. Protein product: CASSSSNRGGNGYTF.

This rearrangement joins TRBV5-1 to TRBJ1-4, with unresolved D. From germline, CDR1 is SGHRS and CDR2 YFSETQ. Trimming removed 4 bases at V and 3 bases at J, with 13 bases between. This CDR3 contains 15 residues. The DNA for the CDR3 is TGCGCCAGCAGCGGTGATGAGGGTTCTAATGAAAAACTGTTTTTT. It translates to CASSGDEGSNEKLFF.

J is TRBJ2-7 and V is TRBV28; TRBD1 might be the D (5 bases). V was cut by 1 base and J by 0 bases, with 13 bases left in between. The CDR3 consists of 16 residues. The germline gives CDR1 MDHEN, CDR2 SYDVKM. The CDR3 DNA reads TGTGCCAGCAGTTTATTCCCCAGGACACCCTCCTACGAGCAGTACTTC. This translates into CASSLFPRTPSYEQYF.

V is TRBV27 and J is TRBJ1-6; D is perhaps TRBD1 (5 bases). V dropped 10 bases and J dropped 8 bases, with 15 bases sitting between them. CDR1 MNHEY and CDR2 SMNVEV come from the germline V gene (reference sequence). The CDR3 consists of 13 residues. The CDR3 is CATGRESYSPLHF. Here the CDR3 DNA reads TGTGCCACGGGACGGGAGAGCTATTCACCCCTCCACTTT.

The V call is TRBV7-2, the J call TRBJ1-1, with 8 bases aligning to TRBD1. The CDR3 length is 14 residues. The germline gives CDR1 SGHTA, CDR2 FQGNSA. Losses at the gene ends were 5 bases for V and 4 bases for J; bases not matched to a gene: 6. Here the CDR3 DNA reads TGTGCCAGCAGCCCAGGGGGCGCGGGCACTGAAGCTTTCTTT. Translated, it gives CASSPGGAGTEAFF.

The chain links TRBV19 to TRBJ2-1; 10 bases agree with TRBD1. CDR1 and CDR2 (germline): LNHDA, SQIVND (reference sequence). The junction had 2 bases not matched to a gene; V was cut back by 5 bases and J by 1 base. The CDR3 has 15 amino acids. CDR3 in amino acids: CASSQGQGSYNEQFF. In nucleotides, the CDR3 is TGTGCCAGTAGTCAGGGACAGGGGTCCTACAATGAGCAGTTCTTC. The variable domain in full, with the rest retrieved from reference TRBV19 and TRBJ2-1, is DGGITQSPKYLFRKEGQNVTLSCEQNLNHDAMYWYRQDPGQGLRLIYYSQIVNDFQKGDIAEGYSVSREKKESFPLTVTSAQKNPTAFYLCASSQGQGSYNEQFFGPGTRLTVL.

CDR3 region: CASRPGQGKAGELFF. In DNA, the CDR3 is TGTGCCAGCAGGCCGGGACAGGGGAAGGCCGGGGAGCTGTTTTTT. The chain joins TRBV6-6 to TRBJ2-2; 10 nucleotides align to TRBD1. The V segment lost 6 bases and the J segment 6 bases; nucleotides outside the gene matches: 7. The CDR3 length is 15 residues. The germline CDR1 and CDR2 sequences are MNHNY and SVGAGI (reference sequence).

This clone was detected once. The rearrangement joins TRBV5-1 to TRBJ1-2; D remains ambiguous. The CDR3 loop spans 13 amino acids. Deletions cut 4 bases from V and 13 bases from J, with 20 bases between. Looked up from germline, CDR1 is SGHRS and CDR2 is YFSETQ. Written as DNA, the CDR3 is TGCGCCAGCAGCACGACCCGGGGAATTGGTAGCACCTTC. Amino acids: CASSTTRGIGSTF.

The chain employs TRBV6-5 and TRBJ2-7, with 9 bases identical to TRBD1. This CDR3 has 15 amino acids. Looked up from germline, CDR1 is MNHEY and CDR2 is SVGAGI. The V and J ends lost 2 bases and 3 bases, in that order; junction bases with no gene match: 5. CDR3 coding DNA: TGTGCCAGCAGTTACCGGACAGGGGCCCTCTACGAGCAGTACTTC. It is translated as CASSYRTGALYEQYF.

V gene TRBV5-1 combines with J gene TRBJ1-1; 8 bases are a match to TRBD1. The V gene end was trimmed by 3 bases and the J gene end by 3 bases; junction bases not matched to a gene: 16. CDR1 and CDR2 (germline): SGHRS, YFSETQ. The CDR3 is 18 residues long. Here the CDR3 reads CASSSGTGSGGYHTEAFF. The CDR3 region has the DNA TGCGCCAGCAGCTCGGGGACAGGCTCCGGGGGGTACCACACTGAAGCTTTCTTT. Using reference TRBV5-1 and TRBJ1-1 for the parts outside the CDR3, the full variable domain is KAGVTQTPRYLIKTRGQQVTLSCSPISGHRSVSWYQQTPGQGLQFLFEYFSETQRNKGNFPGRFSGRQFSNSRSEMNVSTLELGDSALYLCASSSGTGSGGYHTEAFFGQGTRLTVV.

This chain uses TRBV30 with TRBJ1-4, with 8 bases identical to TRBD1. After removal of 3 bases from V and 0 bases from J, the junction contained 6 bases not matched to a gene. CDR1 and CDR2 (germline): GTSNPN, SVGIG (reference sequence). The CDR3 spans 16 residues. The CDR3 here is CAWRDGQGPTNEKLFF. In DNA, the CDR3 is TGTGCCTGGAGAGACGGACAGGGCCCAACTAATGAAAAACTGTTTTTT. The variable domain in full, with the rest retrieved from reference TRBV30 and TRBJ1-4, is SQTIHQWPATLVQPVGSPLSLECTVEGTSNPNLYWYRQAAGRGLQLLFYSVGIGQISSEVPQNLSASRPQDRQFILSSKKLLLSDSGFYLCAWRDGQGPTNEKLFFGSGTQLSVL.

V usage is TRBV6-5 and J usage is TRBJ1-2; 7 bases line up with TRBD1. Germline V gives CDR1 MNHEY, CDR2 SVGAGI. J lost 2 bases, V lost 6 bases, and 3 bases had no gene match. The CDR3 loop spans 13 amino acids. CDR3 sequence reads: CASSRGQNYGYTF. In DNA form, the CDR3 reads TGTGCCAGCAGCCGGGGACAGAACTATGGCTACACCTTC.